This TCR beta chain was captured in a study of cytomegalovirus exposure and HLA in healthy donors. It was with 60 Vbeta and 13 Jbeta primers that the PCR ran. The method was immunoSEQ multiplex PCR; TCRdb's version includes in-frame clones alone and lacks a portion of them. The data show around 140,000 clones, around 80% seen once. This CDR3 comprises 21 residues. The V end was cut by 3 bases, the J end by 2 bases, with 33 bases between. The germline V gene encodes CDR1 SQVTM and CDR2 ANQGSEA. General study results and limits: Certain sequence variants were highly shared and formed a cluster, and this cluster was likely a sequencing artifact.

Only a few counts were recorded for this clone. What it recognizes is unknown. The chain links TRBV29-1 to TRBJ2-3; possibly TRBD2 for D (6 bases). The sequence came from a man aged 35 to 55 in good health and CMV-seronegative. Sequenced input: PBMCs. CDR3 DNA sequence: TGCAGCGTTGATCAGGACGGCCCTGGGGGGAAACTCTACATTTACACAGATACGCAGTATTTT. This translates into CSVDQDGPGGKLYIYTDTQYF.